The clone carrying this TCR beta chain was detected a few times. Its antigen is unidentified. Time point reported: blood at routine non-recurrence follow-up after resection. Whole RNA, which was extracted from tumor, nontumor lung tissue or frozen PBMC, was sequenced without any cell sorting. TCRdb reprocessed the 5' RACE reads with MiXCR, giving one entry per CDR3 protein. The sample includes about 120,000 distinct CDR3 sequences, less than 15% seen only once; the top ten take 16%. This sample was taken from a study of spatial heterogeneity in lung cancer. The germline V gene has CDR1 MGHDK and CDR2 SYGVNS. J lost 7 bases, V lost 6 bases, and 12 bases had no gene match. This CDR3 region has 16 residues. Findings of the study overall: The appearance of ubiquitous expanded tumor TCRs in blood was greater at resection than follow-up.

The sequenced sample was PBMCs, obtained at follow-up. The chain combines TRBV25-1 with TRBJ2-1; 10 bases align to TRBD2. This sequence was found in a male donor with early-stage non-small cell lung cancer. The CDR3 loop reads CASRAAAGGPGNEQFF. CDR3 sequence (DNA): TGTGCCAGCAGGGCGGCAGCGGGGGGGCCGGGAAATGAGCAGTTCTTC.